The present T cell receptor (beta chain) was sequenced within a study of regulatory T cells in long-lasting Graves disease. Per the germline V gene, CDR1 is SGHRS and CDR2 is YFSETQ. The V gene end was trimmed by 0 bases and the J gene end by 4 bases; junction bases not matched to a gene: 7. This CDR3 spans 17 amino acids. In its sample, this clonotype was seen a few times. Time point noted: newly diagnosed GD, antithyroid drugs for less than 3 months. The TCR library was made from RNA extracted from PBMCs. Libraries of TCR beta came from iRepertoire HTBI primers plus Arm-PCR of CDR3 regions. In TCRdb, the multiplex PCR reads were re-called with MiXCR into one record per CDR3 protein. The sample records about 620,000 distinct CDR3 sequences, under 20% being singletons. The same sample was also studied in work on T cells in Graves' hyperthyroidism and ophthalmopathy.

The sequencing here drew on peripheral blood mononuclear cells (PBMCs), taken at new diagnosis, from a patient treated with antithyroid drugs. This clonotype was obtained from a woman in her thirties with Graves disease. The chain employs TRBV5-1 and TRBJ2-1; the match to TRBD2 covers 10 bases. Written as DNA, the CDR3 is TGCGCCAGCAGCTTGGGGCTAGCGGGAGCCAATTACAATGAGCAGTTCTTC. Translated, it gives CASSLGLAGANYNEQFF.